This T cell receptor beta chain was identified in a study of T cell responses to AZD1222 COVID-19 vaccine. To note about this clone: Its target is not known.

Libraries were prepared by immunoSEQ multiplex PCR; TCRdb keeps only in-frame clonotypes and omits some of them. Of some 170,000 clones listed, approximately 90% are singletons. Findings of the study overall: Seropositive AZD1222 recipients at baseline numbered only five to seven. Researchers report vaccine-associated CD4 TCRs spanning spike, with dominance at 160-218 and 743-854. An increase in Spike-specific TCR breadth and depth was observed after two AZD1222 doses. Repertoires in all cases were sampled only once the peak T cell response had passed.

Trimming pared 2 bases from V and 3 bases from J, leaving 11 bases between. This CDR3 is 14 amino acids long. Germline V gives CDR1 MNHEY, CDR2 SVGAGI. The source is an adult who received the MenACWY meningococcal vaccine as a control. The sequencing used peripheral blood, collected 28 days after the second dose of the MenACWY control vaccine. The chain couples TRBV6-5 to TRBJ2-7; D is undetermined. The CDR3 sequence: CASSYAQAIYEQYF. The CDR3, as DNA: TGTGCCAGCAGTTACGCCCAGGCGATCTACGAGCAGTACTTC.